The clone carrying this TCR beta chain appeared a few times. Its antigen is currently unknown. The sample originates from a study of T cell responses to AZD1222 COVID-19 vaccine. Sequenced by immunoSEQ multiplex PCR; TCRdb stores in-frame clones only, minus some. This table has roughly 100,000 clones, about 88% appearing once. Overall study results and limits: White British donors predominated, females outnumbered males, and clonal diversity was possibly underestimated. Repertoire collection took place solely once the T cell response had peaked.

The TCR originated in an adult in good health. This specimen was peripheral blood, taken on day 0 of AZD1222 vaccination.

In nucleotides, the CDR3 is TGTGCCAGCAGTGTAGCCAGGAACACTGAAGCTTTCTTT. Translating it yields CASSVARNTEAFF. V is TRBV6-1 and J is TRBJ1-1; D not resolved. Trimming left V 4 bases short and J 1 base short, with 7 bases between. CDR3 length: 13 residues. Germline loops: CDR1 MNHNS, CDR2 SASEGT.